The T cell receptor (beta chain) described here comes from a study of blood T cells in healthy people across ages. The table lists this clonotype with many counts. The CDR3 totals 12 residues. Deletions cut 4 bases from V and 7 bases from J, with 8 bases between. The second PCR ran roughly 6 to 11 cycles with a sample-barcoded 5' primer and J-beta primers. TCRdb reanalysed the 5' RACE reads using MiXCR and keeps one entry per CDR3 protein. This repertoire shows 1,500,000 or so distinct CDR3 sequences, 42% found once; its top ten account for approximately 4.1%. The rearrangement uses TRBV12-3 or TRBV12-4 and TRBJ1-5, with D unresolved. The sample comprised blood. This receptor was identified in a woman under 30 in good health. DNA for the CDR3: TGTGCCAGCAGTTCGGACTCGCAGCCCCAGCATTTT. Encoded protein: CASSSDSQPQHF.